One and the same sample provided the 15 T cell receptor beta chains below, sequenced in a study of blood T cell repertoires in COVID-19. Measured with immunoSEQ multiplex PCR; TCRdb has only the in-frame clones, and not every one. Among roughly 120,000 clones listed, more than 75% were seen once. Sequencing used peripheral blood. These receptor sequences come from a man aged 35 to 55 with acute or convalescent COVID-19.

This chain joins TRBV2 and TRBJ1-5; no clear D. Germline V gives CDR1 SNHLY, CDR2 FYNNEI. V was trimmed by 4 bases and J by 3 bases, leaving 10 bases between them. The CDR3 extends over 14 amino acids. The CDR3 protein is CASSAGSYNQPQHF. The CDR3 nucleotides read TGTGCCAGCAGTGCGGGGAGTTACAATCAGCCCCAGCATTTT. Supplemented by reference TRBV2 and TRBJ1-5, the full variable domain reads EPEVTQTPSHQVTQMGQEVILRCVPISNHLYFYWYRQILGQKVEFLVSFYNNEISEKSEIFDDQFSVERPDGSNFTLKIRSTKLEDSAMYFCASSAGSYNQPQHFGDGTRLSIL.

This chain uses TRBV12-5 with TRBJ2-4, with TRBD1 matching over 8 bases. The J segment lost 0 bases and the V segment lost 3 bases, leaving 7 bases of the junction unmatched. This CDR3 has 17 residues. CDR1 is LGHNT and CDR2 is FRNRAP in the germline V gene. The CDR3 nucleotides read TGTGCTAGTGGTTTACGGACAGGGCCCGTAGCCAAAAACATTCAGTACTTC. It codes for CASGLRTGPVAKNIQYF. The whole variable domain, filled in from reference TRBV12-5 and TRBJ2-4, reads DARVTQTPRHKVTEMGQEVTMRCQPILGHNTVFWYRQTMMQGLELLAYFRNRAPLDDSGMPKDRFSAEMPDATLATLKIQPSEPRDSAVYFCASGLRTGPVAKNIQYFGAGTRLSVL.

The chain couples TRBV24-1 to TRBJ2-5; 7 nucleotides match TRBD1. The V segment lost 3 bases and the J segment 1 base; nucleotides outside the gene matches: 4. Germline values: CDR1 KGHDR, CDR2 SFDVKD. The CDR3 is 15 residues long. The CDR3, as DNA: TGTGCCACCAGTGATCCCAGGGGGTCCCAAGAGACCCAGTACTTC. Translation: CATSDPRGSQETQYF.

The chain joins TRBV3-1 (or the pseudogene TRBV3-2) to TRBJ1-1; D perhaps matches TRBD1 (5 bases). Trimming removed 7 bases at V and 10 bases at J, with 13 bases between. Germline CDR1 and CDR2: LGHDT and YNNKEL (reference sequence). The CDR3 totals 11 residues. The CDR3 loop reads CASIRRGRAFF. The CDR3, as DNA: TGTGCCAGCATTAGGAGGGGCCGAGCTTTCTTT.

The genes are TRBV19 and TRBJ2-7, with a weak D call TRBD1 (6 bases). CDR1 LNHDA and CDR2 SQIVND come from the germline V gene (reference sequence). V was trimmed by 1 base and J by 8 bases, leaving 9 bases between them. This CDR3 has 12 amino acids. The CDR3 DNA sequence: TGTGCCAGTAGTATAGCCGGGGACAAGCAGTACTTC. It encodes CASSIAGDKQYF.

The chain employs TRBV10-1 and TRBJ1-2; weak D call: TRBD1 (5 bases). Germline-derived CDR1 and CDR2 are WNHNN and SYGVQD (reference sequence). Trimming pared 0 bases from V and 7 bases from J, leaving 18 bases between. The CDR3 loop spans 16 amino acids. In DNA form, the CDR3 reads TGCGCCAGCAGTGAGTCGATTCGTCCAGGGCAGGGTGGCTACACCTTC. Its protein is CASSESIRPGQGGYTF.

The rearrangement joins TRBV4-1 to TRBJ2-4; 9 nucleotides align to TRBD2. With 0 bases clipped from V and 8 bases from J, the junction kept 5 bases outside the gene matches. The CDR3 spans 15 residues. Looked up from germline, CDR1 is MGHRA and CDR2 is YSYEKL. The DNA for the CDR3 is TGCGCCAGCAGCCAAGAGCATAGCGGGGGTGACATTCAGTACTTC. Residues: CASSQEHSGGDIQYF.

V is TRBV10-3 and J is TRBJ2-7, with D perhaps matching TRBD1 (5 bases). The ends were cut back, 1 base at V and 6 bases at J, with 16 bases in the middle. The CDR3 has 15 residues. Germline CDR1 ENHRY, CDR2 SYGVKD. The CDR3, as DNA: TGTGCCATCAGTGAGTTACGGACATCCGACGGCGAGCAGTACTTC. Protein product: CAISELRTSDGEQYF.

CDR3 residues: CASRTGVGNSPLHF. The CDR3 DNA reads TGTGCCAGCAGAACAGGGGTTGGCAATTCACCCCTCCACTTT. V usage is TRBV27 and J usage is TRBJ1-6; 7 bases match TRBD1. Germline lookup yields CDR1 MNHEY and CDR2 SMNVEV (reference sequence). Trimming cost V 6 bases and J 7 bases; bases outside gene matches: 6. The CDR3 is 14 residues long.

This CDR3 is CAWSRTGNSGNTIYF. CDR3 DNA: TGTGCCTGGAGTCGGACAGGGAACTCTGGAAACACCATATATTTT. The chain couples TRBV30 to TRBJ1-3, with TRBD1 matching over 8 bases. V shed 2 bases and J 0 bases; nucleotides not matched to a gene: 3. This CDR3 has 15 residues. The germline V gene has CDR1 GTSNPN and CDR2 SVGIG (reference sequence).

CDR3 coding DNA: TGTGCCAGCAGCTCATCTAGCGGACAGTTCTTC. It encodes CASSSSSGQFF. The V and J genes are TRBV11-2 and TRBJ2-1, with 7 bases matching TRBD2. Germline V lookup: CDR1 SGHAT, CDR2 FQNNGV. V gave up 4 bases and J gave up 13 bases; unmatched junction bases: 4. The CDR3 is made up of 11 amino acids. The full variable domain, in which reference TRBV11-2 and TRBJ2-1 provide the parts outside the CDR3, is EAGVAQSPRYKIIEKRQSVAFWCNPISGHATLYWYQQILGQGPKLLIQFQNNGVVDDSQLPKDRFSAERLKGVDSTLKIQPAKLEDSAVYLCASSSSSGQFFGPGTRLTVL.

V and J are TRBV7-2 and TRBJ1-3; 7 nucleotides match TRBD1. This CDR3 comprises 15 residues. V shed 5 bases, J shed 6 bases, and the junction held 10 bases outside the gene matches. CDR1 is SGHTA and CDR2 is FQGNSA in the germline V gene. The CDR3 sequence is CASSPSRTGSNTIYF. CDR3 nucleotides: TGTGCCAGCAGCCCAAGTCGGACAGGTTCAAACACCATATATTTT.

The chain joins TRBV9 to TRBJ1-2, with a weak D call TRBD1 (5 bases). CDR3 length equals 15 residues. The V end was cut by 0 bases, the J end by 2 bases, with 11 bases between. Germline V gene data show CDR1 as SGDLS and CDR2 as YYNGEE. CDR3: CASSVGSGPNYGYTF. CDR3 bases: TGTGCCAGCAGCGTAGGTTCAGGGCCGAACTATGGCTACACCTTC.

The CDR3 DNA reads TGTGCCTGGGGGCTGGGTCGAGGGGAGCTGTTTTTT. Translation gives CAWGLGRGELFF. This chain joins TRBV30 and TRBJ2-2, with D hard to call. This CDR3 spans 12 amino acids. V dropped 5 bases and J dropped 8 bases, with 12 bases sitting between them. CDR1 is GTSNPN, CDR2 SVGIG, per germline (reference sequence).

J is TRBJ1-4 and V is TRBV5-6; D call uncertain. The germline V gene has CDR1 SGHDT and CDR2 YYEEEE. Trimming removed 3 bases at V and 5 bases at J, with 14 bases between. This CDR3 has 15 amino acids. In DNA, the CDR3 is TGTGCCAGCAGCTACGGTCCTTCGCCGAATGAAAAACTGTTTTTT. Protein sequence: CASSYGPSPNEKLFF. The full variable domain, rest sourced from reference TRBV5-6 and TRBJ1-4, is DAGVTQSPTHLIKTRGQQVTLRCSPKSGHDTVSWYQQALGQGPQFIFQYYEEEERQRGNFPDRFSGHQFPNYSSELNVNALLLGDSALYLCASSYGPSPNEKLFFGSGTQLSVL.